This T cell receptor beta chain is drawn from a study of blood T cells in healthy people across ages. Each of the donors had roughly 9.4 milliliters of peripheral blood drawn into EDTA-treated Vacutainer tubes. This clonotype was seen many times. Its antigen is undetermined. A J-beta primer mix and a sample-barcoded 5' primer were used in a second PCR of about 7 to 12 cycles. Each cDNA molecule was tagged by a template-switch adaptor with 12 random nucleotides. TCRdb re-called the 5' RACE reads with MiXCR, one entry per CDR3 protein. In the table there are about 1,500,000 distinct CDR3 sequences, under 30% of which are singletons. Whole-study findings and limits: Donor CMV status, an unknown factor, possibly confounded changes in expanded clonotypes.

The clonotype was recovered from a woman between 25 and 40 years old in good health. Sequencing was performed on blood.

CDR3 protein: CASDPASSYNEQFF. The CDR3 bases are TGTGCCAGCGACCCGGCGAGCTCCTACAATGAGCAGTTCTTC. This sequence joins TRBV7-9 and TRBJ2-1; D is unclear. Trimming pared 8 bases from V and 0 bases from J, leaving 11 bases between. There are 14 residues in the CDR3. From germline, CDR1 is SEHNR and CDR2 FQNEAQ (reference sequence).